A single sample is the source of the 20 T cell receptor beta chains below, sequenced in a study of shared clonotypes between healthy human individuals. Measured with immunoSEQ multiplex PCR; TCRdb has only the in-frame clones, and not every one. The repertoire holds 950,000 to 1,100,000 clones, around 82% seen once, with 0.6% to 0.7% in the top ten. The source material was memory CD4+ T cells from PBMCs. As for subset: CD45RA-negative fraction. The receptors were gathered from a man aged 18 to 30 in good health. Some clones in this sample may be carry-over from other donors' samples.

As for this clone: The junction departs from the called germline gene at one end, perhaps through a read error. V is TRBV5-1 and J is TRBJ2-1; 13 bases fit TRBD2. The CDR3 runs 14 residues. The germline gives CDR1 SGHRS, CDR2 YFSETQ. CDR3 region: CASSGGLAGDFLVF. As DNA, the CDR3 is TGCGCCAGCAGCGGCGGACTAGCGGGAGATTTCTTGGTCTTC.

The V gene is TRBV5-4, the J gene TRBJ2-2; D is undetermined. This CDR3 spans 19 amino acids. Trimming cost V 5 bases and J 8 bases, with 31 bases left between them. Germline V CDR1 and CDR2: SGHNT, YYREEE (reference sequence). CDR3 coding DNA: TGTGCCAGCAGTCAGCTTGAAAGGGTAGCCTCCTTGGAACCGGGGGAGCTGTTTTTT. It yields the protein CASSQLERVASLEPGELFF.

The chain links TRBV27 to TRBJ2-7; TRBD2 matches 8 bases. V was pared by 4 bases and J by 7 bases, with 9 bases of the junction left unmatched. The CDR3 consists of 14 residues. CDR1 is MNHEY, CDR2 SMNVEV, per germline (reference sequence). CDR3 bases: TGTGCCAGCAGTTCCCCGGGAGGGCCTAAGGAGCAGTACTTC. It yields the protein CASSSPGGPKEQYF.

The rearrangement uses TRBV5-1 and TRBJ2-1; D uncertain. Trimming shortened V by 2 bases and J by 14 bases, and 17 bases separated the two germline ends. The CDR3 is made up of 13 amino acids. The V gene's germline CDR1 is SGHRS and CDR2 YFSETQ. This CDR3 reads CASSFEPSQIEFF. The CDR3 nucleotides are TGCGCCAGCAGCTTTGAGCCCTCCCAAATCGAGTTCTTC.

The rearrangement uses TRBV4-2 and TRBJ2-2; weak D call: TRBD1 (5 bases). CDR3 size: 18 residues. Trimming cost V 1 base and J 0 bases, with 15 bases left between them. Germline V gene sequence: CDR1 LGHNA, CDR2 YNFKEQ. For the CDR3, the DNA is TGTGCCAGCAGCCAAGGTCAGGGAAGCACCGCGAACACCGGGGAGCTGTTTTTT. Translating gives CASSQGQGSTANTGELFF.

The V call is TRBV7-8, the J call TRBJ2-3, with 7 bases matching TRBD2. The ends lost 0 bases at V and 7 bases at J; junction bases unmatched: 16. CDR3 size: 18 residues. The germline gives CDR1 SGHVS, CDR2 FQNEAQ. This CDR3 reads CASSLADSGTGLSYTQYF. CDR3 nucleotide sequence: TGTGCCAGCAGCTTAGCCGACAGCGGGACTGGATTGAGCTATACGCAGTATTTT. The full variable domain, with the rest looked up from reference TRBV7-8 and TRBJ2-3, is GAGVSQSPRYKVAKRGQDVALRCDPISGHVSLFWYQQALGQGPEFLTYFQNEAQLDKSGLPSDRFFAERPEGSVSTLKIQRTQQEDSAVYLCASSLADSGTGLSYTQYFGPGTRLTVL.

CDR3 protein: CASSPRRQNTEAFF. The CDR3 DNA is TGTGCCAGCTCACCAAGGCGACAGAACACTGAAGCTTTCTTT. V and J are TRBV18 and TRBJ1-1; D unresolved. The ends were cut back, 2 bases at V and 1 base at J, with 8 bases in the middle. The CDR3 totals 14 residues. Germline CDR1 KGHSH, CDR2 LQKENI.

The chain joins TRBV9 to TRBJ2-1, with D possibly matching TRBD1 (5 bases). Trimming pared 0 bases from V and 8 bases from J, leaving 9 bases between. Germline values: CDR1 SGDLS, CDR2 YYNGEE. There are 13 residues in the CDR3. CDR3 sequence: CASSVGTHDEQFF. The CDR3 DNA reads as TGTGCCAGCAGCGTAGGGACACACGATGAGCAGTTCTTC.

This clone has just a few counts. This clone may be a read error of a much larger clone one base away. This same CDR3 is encoded by further DNA sequences in the sample. The chain recombines TRBV28 with TRBJ1-1, with 7 bases identical to TRBD1. Germline V gene data show CDR1 as MDHEN and CDR2 as SYDVKM. CDR3 length: 14 residues. J was trimmed by 0 bases and V by 4 bases; bases with no gene match: 2. The CDR3 DNA sequence: TGTGCCAGCAGTTCGGGACAGCTGAACACTGAAGCTTTCTTT. Translation gives CASSSGQLNTEAFF.

On this clone: A read error may explain this, as a much larger clone is one base away. The same CDR3 can be traced to other DNA sequences in this sample. The V call is TRBV11-2, the J call TRBJ1-2; D gene ambiguous. V was shortened by 5 bases and J by 3 bases, with 1 base between the two germline ends. The germline V gene encodes CDR1 SGHAT and CDR2 FQNNGV. There are 10 residues in the CDR3. The CDR3 DNA reads TGTGCCAGCAGCGACTATGGCTACACCTTC. Translating gives CASSDYGYTF.

Regarding this clone: This same CDR3 is encoded by further DNA sequences in the sample. J is TRBJ1-1 and V is TRBV5-1, with 7 positions matching TRBD1. Germline V gene data show CDR1 as SGHRS and CDR2 as YFSETQ. With V trimmed by 4 bases and J by 5 bases, 5 bases remained unmatched. The CDR3 has 13 residues. The CDR3, as DNA: TGCGCCAGCAGCACGGGACAGCGGACTGAAGCTTTCTTT. Amino acid sequence: CASSTGQRTEAFF.

V usage is TRBV5-6 and J usage is TRBJ2-1; D gene ambiguous. CDR1 and CDR2 (germline): SGHDT, YYEEEE. The V and J ends lost 2 bases and 8 bases respectively, with 11 bases between them. The CDR3 length is 13 residues. The CDR3 DNA reads TGTGCCAGCAGCTTAGAGATTGTGCATGAGCAGTTCTTC. Translated: CASSLEIVHEQFF.

This chain connects TRBV6-6 to TRBJ2-1; 9 nucleotides align to TRBD2. Unmatched junction bases numbered 12, after V lost 2 bases and J lost 10 bases. The germline V gene has CDR1 MNHNY and CDR2 SVGAGI (reference sequence). The CDR3 is made up of 16 amino acids. In DNA form, the CDR3 reads TGTGCCAGCAGTTACAGCGGGACTAGCCCAACGGACGAGCAGTTCTTC. This codes for CASSYSGTSPTDEQFF.

This clone appeared a few times. This chain joins TRBV5-6 and TRBJ1-1, with D possibly matching TRBD1 (5 bases). Germline lookup yields CDR1 SGHDT and CDR2 YYEEEE. The V end lost 6 bases, the J end lost 5 bases, and 17 bases lay between the germline ends. This CDR3 has 14 residues. The CDR3 sequence is CASNPLAGRTEAFF. CDR3 sequence (DNA): TGTGCCAGCAACCCTTTGGCGGGACGGACTGAAGCTTTCTTT. Full variable domain (missing parts from reference TRBV5-6 and TRBJ1-1): DAGVTQSPTHLIKTRGQQVTLRCSPKSGHDTVSWYQQALGQGPQFIFQYYEEEERQRGNFPDRFSGHQFPNYSSELNVNALLLGDSALYLCASNPLAGRTEAFFGQGTRLTVV.

The rearrangement joins TRBV2 to TRBJ2-1; 12 positions agree with TRBD2. CDR3 length equals 14 residues. After removal of 5 bases from V and 8 bases from J, the junction contained 4 bases not matched to a gene. Per germline, CDR1 SNHLY and CDR2 FYNNEI. The CDR3 region has the DNA TGTGCCAGCAGTCGACTAGCGGGAGACGATGAGCAGTTCTTC. Residues: CASSRLAGDDEQFF.

A few counts support this clone. This chain connects TRBV5-8 to TRBJ2-7; D unclear. The germline gives CDR1 SGHTS, CDR2 YDEGEE. Trimming removed 0 bases at V and 1 base at J, with 8 bases between. The CDR3 runs to 14 residues. CDR3 bases: TGTGCCAGCAGCTTGGGTGGGCTATCCTACGAGCAGTACTTC. This gives the protein CASSLGGLSYEQYF.

This clone was observed once. Additional DNA sequences in this sample encode the identical CDR3. V is TRBV27 and J is TRBJ1-2; maybe TRBD1 (5 bases). This CDR3 comprises 13 residues. Trimming removed 5 bases from V and 2 bases from J, with 9 bases in between. Germline assignment: CDR1 MNHEY and CDR2 SMNVEV (reference sequence). This chain's CDR3 is CASSPRGNYGYTF. The CDR3 DNA follows: TGTGCCAGCAGTCCCCGGGGCAACTATGGCTACACCTTC.

This clone was found once. The V call is TRBV9, the J call TRBJ2-7; tentatively, D is TRBD2 (6 bases). Germline V gene lookup returns CDR1 SGDLS and CDR2 YYNGEE. The length of the CDR3 is 14 residues. V was shortened by 0 bases and J by 6 bases, with 13 bases between the two germline ends. CDR3 sequence reads: CASSVGSSVGEQYF. Here the CDR3 DNA reads TGTGCCAGCAGCGTAGGGTCTAGCGTGGGCGAGCAGTACTTC.

The chain joins TRBV28 to TRBJ2-5; 9 positions match TRBD1. The CDR3 consists of 15 residues. From germline, CDR1 is MDHEN and CDR2 SYDVKM. J lost 7 bases, V lost 3 bases, and 9 bases had no gene match. CDR3 nucleotides: TGTGCCAGCAGTTTGGCGGGACAGGGTTTGGGGACCCAGTACTTC. Amino acid sequence: CASSLAGQGLGTQYF.

The chain uses TRBV4-2 and TRBJ2-7; 7 nucleotides agree with TRBD1. Germline CDR1 is LGHNA and CDR2 is YNFKEQ. This CDR3 spans 16 amino acids. Trimming at V came to 4 bases and at J to 0 bases, leaving 9 bases not matched to a gene. The CDR3 spells CASSPYGDSRSYEQYF. DNA for the CDR3: TGTGCCAGCAGCCCCTATGGGGACAGTCGCTCCTACGAGCAGTACTTC.